This T cell receptor beta chain was obtained from a study of T cell responses to AZD1222 COVID-19 vaccine. Study conclusions and caveats: In a largely white British group with more females than males, clonal diversity was possibly underestimated.

A note on this clone: Its antigen is currently unknown.

Using immunoSEQ multiplex PCR, the repertoire was profiled, and TCRdb retains in-frame clones only, with some absent. The table has roughly 150,000 clones, 90% seen once; the top ten hold roughly 6%. Germline V lookup: CDR1 SGHNT, CDR2 YYREEE (reference sequence). Trimming took 2 bases from V and 1 from J; bases not matched to a gene: 3. CDR3 size: 16 residues. The origin of this receptor is an adult who received the AZD1222 COVID-19 vaccine. This chain uses TRBV5-4 with TRBJ2-2; TRBD1 aligns across 9 bases. The sequencing used peripheral blood, collected 28 days after the second AZD1222 dose. CDR3 sequence (DNA): TGTGCCAGCAGCTTACAGGGGGCCGGGAACACCGGGGAGCTGTTTTTT. As protein: CASSLQGAGNTGELFF.